This TCR beta chain was recovered during a study of blood T cell repertoires in COVID-19. The wider study: T cells, B-cell-depleted T cells, or PBMCs supplied cDNA or gDNA.

The assay was immunoSEQ multiplex PCR, and TCRdb's table has in-frame clones only and misses some. This sample has fewer than 180,000 clones, with around 85% found just once. The clonotype originates from a man in his 70s with acute or convalescent COVID-19. Material for sequencing was peripheral blood.

The chain's CDR3 is CASSPDRAHNSPLHF. For the CDR3, the DNA is TGTGCCAGCTCACCAGACAGGGCGCATAATTCACCCCTCCACTTT. The chain recombines TRBV18 with TRBJ1-6; 7 bases align to TRBD1. After removal of 2 bases from V and 5 bases from J, the junction contained 3 bases not matched to a gene. Germline V gene sequence: CDR1 KGHSH, CDR2 LQKENI. The CDR3 is 15 amino acids.